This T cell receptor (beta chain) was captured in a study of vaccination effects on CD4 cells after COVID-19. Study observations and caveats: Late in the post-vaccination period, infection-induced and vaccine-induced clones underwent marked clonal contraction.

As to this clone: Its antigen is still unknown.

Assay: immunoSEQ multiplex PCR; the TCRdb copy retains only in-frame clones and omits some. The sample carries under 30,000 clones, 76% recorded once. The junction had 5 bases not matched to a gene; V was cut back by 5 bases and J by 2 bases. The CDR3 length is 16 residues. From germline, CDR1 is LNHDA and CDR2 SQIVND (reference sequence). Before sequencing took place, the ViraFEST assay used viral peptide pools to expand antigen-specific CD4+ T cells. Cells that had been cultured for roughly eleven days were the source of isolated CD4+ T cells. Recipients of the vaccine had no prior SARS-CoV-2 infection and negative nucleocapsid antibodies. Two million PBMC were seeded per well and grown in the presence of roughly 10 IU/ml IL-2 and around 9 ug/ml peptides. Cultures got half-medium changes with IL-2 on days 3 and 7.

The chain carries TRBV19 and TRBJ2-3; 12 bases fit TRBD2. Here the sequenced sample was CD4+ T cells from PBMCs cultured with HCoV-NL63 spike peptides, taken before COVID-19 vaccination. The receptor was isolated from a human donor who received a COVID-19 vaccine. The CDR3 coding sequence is TGTGCCAGTAGTGAATCTAGCGGGAGGGTCACAGATACGCAGTATTTT. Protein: CASSESSGRVTDTQYF.